This T cell receptor (beta chain) was observed in a study of T cell clonotyping in hematopoietic cell transplantation. Time point: recipient sample about 28 days before transplant, after cytoreduction. Sequencing was performed with immunoSEQ multiplex PCR; in TCRdb, only in-frame clones are kept and a portion is missing. The sample shows approximately 80,000 clones, around 96% of them seen only once. The source of this sequence is a woman aged 45-59 years with acute myeloid leukemia. Some clones in this sample may be carry-over from other donors' samples. Sample: peripheral blood mononuclear cells, taken before stem cell transplant.

The CDR3 nucleotides are TGTGCCAGCAGTCCGCCCGGGTCAGACAATGAGCAGTTCTTC. Its translation is CASSPPGSDNEQFF. This sequence joins TRBV2 and TRBJ2-1; D uncertain. From germline, CDR1 is SNHLY and CDR2 FYNNEI. The V end was cut by 5 bases, the J end by 5 bases, with 13 bases between. The CDR3 covers 14 residues.